This TCR beta chain was sequenced during a study of human versus mouse CDR3 diversity and MHC coevolution. Assay: immunoSEQ multiplex PCR; the TCRdb copy retains only in-frame clones and omits some. The sample holds tens of thousands of clones, about 90% seen once. Germline CDR1 is SGHTA and CDR2 is FQGNSA. The CDR3 has 15 amino acids. Trimming left V 4 bases short and J 6 bases short, with 17 bases between. This sequence originates from a person between 25 and 69 years old in good health. The sequenced sample consisted of naive CD4+ T cells from blood. Subset specified: CD45RO-negative CD62L-positive naive CD4 T cells. J is TRBJ2-3 and V is TRBV7-2; D is perhaps TRBD1 (6 bases). The CDR3 bases are TGTGCCAGCAGCTCGCAGAGGGGACAATCCGATACGCAGTATTTT. It codes for CASSSQRGQSDTQYF.